This TCR beta chain is drawn from a study of blood T cell repertoires in COVID-19. Produced via immunoSEQ multiplex PCR; TCRdb's table is partial and in-frame only. There are 180,000 or so clones in the sample; approximately 90% occur only once, and roughly 0.95% lies in the top ten. V lost 9 bases, J lost 0 bases, and 14 bases lay in between. The length of the CDR3 is 15 residues. The germline gives CDR1 KGHDR, CDR2 SFDVKD. This rearrangement joins TRBV24-1 to TRBJ2-1, with D maybe TRBD2 (6 bases). The sample was peripheral blood. This receptor was obtained from a man aged 18 to 29 with acute or convalescent COVID-19. The CDR3 reads CATGGTLSSYNEQFF. CDR3 coding DNA: TGTGCCACCGGCGGGACTCTCAGCTCCTACAATGAGCAGTTCTTC.